Below, 30 T cell receptor beta chains from the same sample are listed, as sequenced in a study of T cell changes during pregnancy in multiple sclerosis. Libraries were prepared by immunoSEQ multiplex PCR; TCRdb keeps only in-frame clonotypes and omits some of them. The sample includes about 68,000 clones, less than 95% of them seen just once. Sequenced material: peripheral blood, taken in the second trimester of pregnancy. These TCRs come from a female donor with multiple sclerosis, enrolled in a pregnancy study.

V is TRBV7-3 and J is TRBJ2-3; D is unclear. This CDR3 has 13 residues. The germline V gene encodes CDR1 SGHTA and CDR2 FQGTGA. The V end was cut by 6 bases, the J end by 2 bases, with 9 bases between. The CDR3 sequence is CASRSRPTDTQYF. CDR3 DNA: TGTGCCAGCAGGTCGCGCCCCACAGATACGCAGTATTTT.

V is TRBV6-4 and J is TRBJ2-2, with a possible D match to TRBD1 (5 bases). V lost 5 bases and J lost 7, with 11 bases in between. Per germline, CDR1 MRHNA and CDR2 SNTAGT. This CDR3 spans 13 amino acids. CDR3 amino acids: CASSLSQGGELFF. The DNA for the CDR3 is TGTGCCAGCAGTTTATCGCAGGGCGGGGAGCTGTTTTTT.

The V and J genes are TRBV5-4 and TRBJ2-2; 9 bases are a match to TRBD1. This CDR3 has 15 amino acids. Germline V lookup: CDR1 SGHNT, CDR2 YYREEE (reference sequence). The trim removed 4 bases at V and 6 bases at J, leaving 7 bases unmatched. CDR3 sequence (DNA): TGTGCCAGCAGCATGTGGACAGGGGAAGCCGGGGAGCTGTTTTTT. Its protein product is CASSMWTGEAGELFF.

The chain uses TRBV2 and TRBJ1-2, with TRBD1 matching 8 bases. The germline V gene has CDR1 SNHLY and CDR2 FYNNEI. The CDR3 extends over 13 amino acids. Unmatched junction bases numbered 5, after V lost 3 bases and J lost 8 bases. The CDR3 sequence: CASSDRGRMGYTF. DNA of the CDR3: TGTGCCAGCAGTGACAGGGGGCGCATGGGCTACACCTTC.

This sequence joins TRBV12-5 and TRBJ1-6; no definite D call. The CDR3 loop spans 15 amino acids. V was trimmed by 6 bases and J by 3 bases, leaving 12 bases between them. Germline V gives CDR1 LGHNT, CDR2 FRNRAP. CDR3 in amino acids: CASGSTGDYNSPLHF. The DNA of the CDR3 is TGTGCTAGTGGGTCCACCGGGGACTATAATTCACCCCTCCACTTT.

This clone has a handful of counts. This chain links TRBV25-1 with TRBJ1-6, with a weak D call TRBD1 (5 bases). Germline values: CDR1 MGHDK, CDR2 SYGVNS. V lost 0 bases and J lost 10, with 7 bases in between. The CDR3 loop spans 13 amino acids. The CDR3 nucleotides are TGTGCCAGCAGTGAATACAGGGTGTCACCCCTCCACTTT. This translates into CASSEYRVSPLHF.

The V gene is TRBV2, the J gene TRBJ2-7; TRBD2 matches 14 bases. CDR1 and CDR2 (germline): SNHLY, FYNNEI. This CDR3 is 15 amino acids long. Germline trimming cut 7 bases from V and 5 bases from J; bases unmatched to any gene: 7. The CDR3 region is CASTTGLAGVHEQYF. CDR3 DNA: TGTGCCAGCACCACGGGACTAGCGGGGGTCCACGAGCAGTACTTC.

The chain joins TRBV7-9 to TRBJ2-5; 10 bases line up with TRBD2. J gave up 7 bases and V 5 bases, and 16 bases lay outside the gene matches. Germline V gene sequence: CDR1 SEHNR, CDR2 FQNEAQ (reference sequence). This CDR3 comprises 17 residues. The CDR3 is CASSPPGVAGGWGTQYF. CDR3 nucleotide sequence: TGTGCCAGCAGCCCCCCTGGGGTAGCGGGGGGCTGGGGGACCCAGTACTTC. Based on the CDR3 plus reference TRBV7-9 and TRBJ2-5, the full variable domain is DTGVSQNPRHKITKRGQNVTFRCDPISEHNRLYWYRQTLGQGPEFLTYFQNEAQLEKSRLLSDRFSAERPKGSFSTLEIQRTEQGDSAMYLCASSPPGVAGGWGTQYFGPGTRLLVL.

The chain uses TRBV5-1 and TRBJ2-3; D is perhaps TRBD1 (6 bases). The V and J ends lost 5 bases and 4 bases respectively, with 11 bases between them. Germline assignment: CDR1 SGHRS and CDR2 YFSETQ. CDR3 length: 13 amino acids. The CDR3 is CASSGGPSDTQYF. The CDR3 nucleotides read TGCGCCAGCAGTGGGGGCCCCTCAGATACGCAGTATTTT.

This rearrangement joins TRBV7-2 to TRBJ2-3; no clear D gene. V lost 4 bases and J 2 bases, leaving 10 bases between the germline ends. The V gene's germline CDR1 is SGHTA and CDR2 FQGNSA. The CDR3 consists of 14 residues. CDR3 bases: TGTGCCAGCAGCTCGCAGCGCATCACAGATACGCAGTATTTT. Translation: CASSSQRITDTQYF.

V is TRBV19 and J is TRBJ1-6; 11 bases fit TRBD1. J lost 10 bases, V lost 4 bases, and 6 bases had no gene match. Germline V gene data show CDR1 as LNHDA and CDR2 as SQIVND (reference sequence). This CDR3 region has 15 residues. DNA for the CDR3: TGTGCCAGTAGTACCGGGACAGGGGGAATATCACCCCTCCACTTT. It yields the protein CASSTGTGGISPLHF.

The V call is TRBV11-1, the J call TRBJ2-5, with 9 positions matching TRBD2. Trimming removed 2 bases from V and 7 bases from J; junction bases left unmatched: 14. Germline loops: CDR1 SGHAT, CDR2 FQDESV (reference sequence). The CDR3 is made up of 17 amino acids. CDR3 coding DNA: TGTGCCAGCAGCTTAAGGTTGTCAAGCGGGGGGCGAGGGACCCAGTACTTC. Encoded protein: CASSLRLSSGGRGTQYF. Together with reference TRBV11-1 and TRBJ2-5, the CDR3 gives the full variable domain: EAEVAQSPRYKITEKSQAVAFWCDPISGHATLYWYRQILGQGPELLVQFQDESVVDDSQLPKDRFSAERLKGVDSTLKIQPAELGDSAMYLCASSLRLSSGGRGTQYFGPGTRLLVL.

A single count supports this clone. This chain links TRBV9 with TRBJ2-1, with 9 nucleotides matching TRBD2. The CDR3 has 14 amino acids. Germline V gives CDR1 SGDLS, CDR2 YYNGEE. The V and J ends lost 3 bases and 8 bases, in that order; junction bases with no gene match: 6. The CDR3 nucleotides read TGTGCCAGCAGCGAGCGGGGGGCCATCGATGAGCAGTTCTTC. Protein: CASSERGAIDEQFF.

Only a few counts were recorded for this clone. V and J are TRBV9 and TRBJ1-1; tentatively, D is TRBD1 (5 bases). The germline V gene encodes CDR1 SGDLS and CDR2 YYNGEE. V lost 0 bases and J 1 base, leaving 10 bases between the germline ends. The CDR3 runs 15 residues. The CDR3 coding sequence is TGTGCCAGCAGCGTAGCTCCGACAGAGAACACTGAAGCTTTCTTT. It codes for CASSVAPTENTEAFF.

J is TRBJ2-1 and V is TRBV18; 10 nucleotides match TRBD2. This CDR3 region has 15 residues. Unmatched junction bases numbered 8, after V lost 4 bases and J lost 8 bases. CDR1 and CDR2 (germline): KGHSH, LQKENI. This CDR3 is CASSLVAGGLDEQFF. CDR3 DNA: TGTGCCAGCTCACTTGTAGCGGGGGGATTAGATGAGCAGTTCTTC.

The chain is built from TRBV5-6 and TRBJ2-5; tentative D call: TRBD2 (6 bases). Trimming removed 4 bases at V and 5 bases at J, with 18 bases between. The CDR3 contains 15 residues. CDR1 and CDR2 (germline): SGHDT, YYEEEE. The CDR3 region is CASSLRAGLWETQYF. The CDR3 DNA reads TGTGCCAGCAGCCTCAGGGCGGGGTTGTGGGAGACCCAGTACTTC.

The chain joins TRBV11-2 to TRBJ1-2; TRBD1 might be the D (5 bases). The CDR3 is made up of 15 amino acids. Deletions cut 5 bases from V and 8 bases from J, with 21 bases between. The V gene's germline CDR1 is SGHAT and CDR2 FQNNGV. The CDR3 DNA reads TGTGCCAGCAGCCCGGGAGGCATTCGGGGGGGAGGCTACACCTTC. Its translation is CASSPGGIRGGGYTF. The full variable domain, rest sourced from reference TRBV11-2 and TRBJ1-2, is EAGVAQSPRYKIIEKRQSVAFWCNPISGHATLYWYQQILGQGPKLLIQFQNNGVVDDSQLPKDRFSAERLKGVDSTLKIQPAKLEDSAVYLCASSPGGIRGGGYTFGSGTRLTVV.

This rearrangement joins TRBV19 to TRBJ2-7; D is perhaps TRBD2 (6 bases). CDR3 length equals 13 residues. Trimming removed 6 bases from V and 4 bases from J, with 13 bases in between. Germline loops: CDR1 LNHDA, CDR2 SQIVND (reference sequence). The CDR3: CASRPRGAYEQYF. The CDR3 DNA sequence: TGTGCCAGTAGGCCCCGCGGGGCTTACGAGCAGTACTTC.

This chain joins TRBV4-1 and TRBJ2-5; 10 nucleotides agree with TRBD1. V trimming: 0 bases; J trimming: 4 bases; junction bases outside the gene matches: 8. Germline V gene data show CDR1 as MGHRA and CDR2 as YSYEKL. CDR3 length: 17 residues. The CDR3, as DNA: TGCGCCAGCAGCCAAGATTTAGTGGGACAGGGGATAGAGACCCAGTACTTC. Its protein product is CASSQDLVGQGIETQYF.

The V gene is TRBV4-1, the J gene TRBJ2-2, with 7 bases lining up with TRBD1. Looked up from germline, CDR1 is MGHRA and CDR2 is YSYEKL. The CDR3 is 13 amino acids. The V segment lost 6 bases and the J segment 6 bases; nucleotides outside the gene matches: 4. The CDR3 is CASSYTGAGELFF. The CDR3 DNA sequence: TGCGCCAGCAGTTATACAGGGGCCGGGGAGCTGTTTTTT.

This clone was counted a single time. The rearrangement joins TRBV5-8 to TRBJ1-6; 8 nucleotides align to TRBD1. The CDR3 spans 16 residues. V dropped 4 bases and J dropped 9; count of bases not matched to a gene: 12. Germline-derived CDR1 and CDR2 are SGHTS and YDEGEE. In nucleotides, the CDR3 is TGTGCCAGCAGCCACGTCAGGGGGCTCCAGGGTTCACCCCTCCACTTT. Its translation: CASSHVRGLQGSPLHF.

J is TRBJ2-5 and V is TRBV7-2; maybe TRBD1 (6 bases). Germline CDR1 and CDR2: SGHTA and FQGNSA. Trimming took off 4 bases at V and 2 bases at J, with 20 bases between the two ends. This CDR3 is 17 amino acids long. The CDR3 reads CASSSASGTPRQETQYF. In nucleotides, the CDR3 is TGTGCCAGCAGCTCCGCCTCCGGGACACCTAGACAAGAGACCCAGTACTTC. The whole variable domain, remainder taken from reference TRBV7-2 and TRBJ2-5, is GAGVSQSPSNKVTEKGKDVELRCDPISGHTALYWYRQSLGQGLEFLIYFQGNSAPDKSGLPSDRFSAERTGGSVSTLTIQRTQQEDSAVYLCASSSASGTPRQETQYFGPGTRLLVL.

The J gene is TRBJ2-1, the V gene TRBV7-7, with TRBD2 matching over 11 bases. The length of the CDR3 is 16 residues. Trimming removed 5 bases from V and 4 bases from J; junction bases left unmatched: 7. In germline, CDR1 is SSHAT, CDR2 FNYEAQ (reference sequence). This CDR3 is CASSALAGGQYNEQFF. The CDR3 DNA reads TGTGCCAGCAGCGCCCTAGCGGGGGGCCAATACAATGAGCAGTTCTTC.

The CDR3 is CASSIGGRQKEETQYF. For the CDR3, the DNA is TGTGCCAGTAGTATCGGCGGTCGGCAGAAAGAAGAGACCCAGTACTTC. V is TRBV19 and J is TRBJ2-5; D remains unclear. V was trimmed by 3 bases and J by 3 bases, leaving 17 bases between them. Germline-derived CDR1 and CDR2 are LNHDA and SQIVND (reference sequence). CDR3 size: 16 residues. The whole variable domain, remainder taken from reference TRBV19 and TRBJ2-5, is DGGITQSPKYLFRKEGQNVTLSCEQNLNHDAMYWYRQDPGQGLRLIYYSQIVNDFQKGDIAEGYSVSREKKESFPLTVTSAQKNPTAFYLCASSIGGRQKEETQYFGPGTRLLVL.

The V gene is TRBV27, the J gene TRBJ1-2, with D perhaps matching TRBD1 (5 bases). The CDR3 contains 15 residues. V was pared by 0 bases and J by 0 bases, with 8 bases between. Germline CDR1 and CDR2: MNHEY and SMNVEV (reference sequence). The CDR3 coding sequence is TGTGCCAGCAGTTTATCGCGGGGGGCTAACTATGGCTACACCTTC. Protein: CASSLSRGANYGYTF.

The CDR3 loop reads CASADNGDKNIQYF. The CDR3 nucleotides read TGTGCCAGTGCAGACAACGGGGACAAAAACATTCAGTACTTC. The rearrangement links TRBV19 to TRBJ2-4; weak D call: TRBD2 (5 bases). The germline gives CDR1 LNHDA, CDR2 SQIVND (reference sequence). Trimming took 8 bases from V and 3 from J, leaving 14 bases between them. The length of the CDR3 is 14 residues.

CDR3 in DNA: TGTGCCAGCAGCGGATGGATCAGGGGTAACTATGGCTACACCTTC. This sequence encodes CASSGWIRGNYGYTF. V is TRBV7-2 and J is TRBJ1-2, with TRBD1 as a possible D gene (6 bases). In germline, CDR1 is SGHTA, CDR2 FQGNSA. V was clipped by 5 bases and J by 1 base, with 14 bases between them. The CDR3 sequence is 15 residues long.

V usage is TRBV30 and J usage is TRBJ1-6, with D maybe TRBD1 (6 bases). This CDR3 has 15 residues. The germline gives CDR1 GTSNPN, CDR2 SVGIG (reference sequence). V shed 1 base and J shed 6 bases, with 13 bases lying between them. CDR3 sequence reads: CAWSDSGTSNSPLHF. In DNA form, the CDR3 reads TGTGCCTGGAGTGATTCCGGGACAAGTAATTCACCCCTCCACTTT.

The gene calls are TRBV28 and TRBJ2-7; TRBD1 matches at 7 bases. The CDR3 is 14 amino acids. The germline CDR1 and CDR2 sequences are MDHEN and SYDVKM. The ends lost 7 bases at V and 4 bases at J; junction bases unmatched: 10. As DNA, the CDR3 is TGTGCCAGCACCCTGACAGGGACCCTTTACGAGCAGTACTTC. It codes for CASTLTGTLYEQYF.

The rearrangement joins TRBV7-3 to TRBJ1-1; possibly TRBD1 for D (5 bases). Trimming pared 5 bases from V and 5 bases from J, leaving 12 bases between. Germline V gene data show CDR1 as SGHTA and CDR2 as FQGTGA. The CDR3 extends over 13 amino acids. The CDR3: CASSPPGLTEAFF. CDR3 in DNA: TGTGCCAGCAGCCCACCGGGACTAACTGAAGCTTTCTTT.